The clone carrying this T cell receptor beta chain has a count of ten or more. Its specificity is not known. This record comes from a study of T cells after yellow fever vaccination. Study summary: Preparation of fractions with low cell numbers was performed using SMART-Seq v4 Ultra Low Input. Study-level results: Among primary-vaccination clones, most reappeared after the booster, at 95% to 96% for CD4 and 88% for CD8. A small share of clonotypes appeared in both CD4 and CD8 compartments.

The CDR3 sequence is 15 residues long. The ends lost 4 bases at V and 2 bases at J; junction bases unmatched: 4. CDR1 is SGHDT, CDR2 YYEEEE, per germline. In making TCR cDNA, 5'RACE template switching added a universal primer site and UMIs to it. Each CDR3 protein gets one entry after TCRdb re-called the 5' RACE reads with MiXCR. The table lists hundreds of thousands of distinct CDR3 sequences, 13% of them singletons, with 11% to 15% in the top ten. This clonotype originated in a man aged 25-45 years who received the YFV17D yellow fever vaccine. V usage is TRBV5-6 and J usage is TRBJ2-7, with 12 nucleotides matching TRBD2. This material consisted of PBMCs, taken on the day of the yellow fever booster vaccination. CDR3 DNA: TGTGCCAGCAGCGTCACTAGCGGGGGGACCTACGAGCAGTACTTC. It codes for CASSVTSGGTYEQYF. The full variable domain, rest sourced from reference TRBV5-6 and TRBJ2-7, is DAGVTQSPTHLIKTRGQQVTLRCSPKSGHDTVSWYQQALGQGPQFIFQYYEEEERQRGNFPDRFSGHQFPNYSSELNVNALLLGDSALYLCASSVTSGGTYEQYFGPGTRLTVT.